This TCR beta chain derives from a study of blood T cell repertoires in COVID-19 (TCRdb year 2020). Concerning the study at large: Samples from collaborators originated in the United States, Italy and Spain and spanned both the acute and convalescent phases of COVID-19. The repertoires were released in a freely available public database meant as a resource for research on the immune response to SARS-CoV-2. Deeply sampled blood TCRbeta repertoires from subjects exposed to, actively infected with, or recovered from COVID-19 were included in the dataset. The material from the prospective study consisted of cDNA or gDNA derived from T cells, B-cell-depleted T cells, or PBMCs. Where HLA class I and class II types were available, the types were taken from metadata supplied by the sample provider, not from assay-based typing. Sample metadata almost always included a de-identified subject ID, COVID-19 status, age in years and sex. The samples were drawn from the first 160 participants of the ongoing ImmuneRACE study and from 1,254 subjects provided by 6 global collaborators. Broader findings and caveats from the paper: How much clinical and demographic metadata was included differed by source and by participant, and the metadata was provided uncurated.

Counted from cysteine to phenylalanine, this CDR3 has 15 amino acids. Here the CDR3 DNA is all that survives: 45 bases in frame from base 1. CDR1 MNHEY and CDR2 SVGAGI were looked up in the germline V gene. The V end gives up 3 bases and the J end 5 bases, leaving 8 bases in the junction not matched to a gene. Of note for this clone: It has no known antigen specificity. No clone much larger than this one lies a single base away; base qualities are absent.

The immunoSEQ Assay, a bias-controlled multiplex PCR, was used to amplify TCRbeta CDR3 regions from genomic DNA. As for the original processing: Within the assay, amplification of reference gene primers was used to estimate how many nucleated cells each sample contained. To quantify the absolute abundance of each unique TCRbeta CDR3 rearrangement, sequence reads were collapsed and filtered. For each sample, productive Simpson clonality was calculated by taking the square root of Simpson's diversity index across productive rearrangements. Sourced from immuneACCESS, this table was stored by TCRdb with only in-frame sequences that have V and J called. A share of the clones is absent; for the studies checked, an unresolved V gene accounts for under half, and the remainder has no known explanation. Clone size and the V and J calls come from that table; the DNA yielded D and trimming. Recorded for this sample are around 450,000 clones; about nine tenths of them occurred a single time. The top ten constitute about 0.6% of the sample.

In the prospective study, participants were roughly 18 to 95 years old, resided in about two dozen geographic areas of the United States, and were enrolled through a virtual design. In the prospective study, cohorts were assigned on the basis of participant-reported clinical history obtained from a screening survey and a study questionnaire. ImmuneRACE Cohort 3 recovered participants were defined by two consecutive negative NP/OP PCR tests, healthcare professional clearance, or symptom resolution. Each participant in the prospective study had whole blood, serum and a nasopharyngeal or oropharyngeal swab collected by mobile phlebotomists. Over a roughly two-month period, participants in the prospective study had the option of providing additional blood draws and questionnaires. Prospective study blood samples were shipped either frozen or at room temperature before DNA extraction.

The sequence was obtained from a man between 18 and 35 years old who had recovered from COVID-19. Sequenced: PBMCs or T cells enriched from blood (not recorded which). The V and J genes are TRBV6-5 and TRBJ2-5; the central 8 bases match TRBD2. The CDR3: CASSYTAGVSETQYF. The DNA reads TGTGCCAGCAGTTATACAGCGGGAGTATCGGAGACCCAGTACTTC.